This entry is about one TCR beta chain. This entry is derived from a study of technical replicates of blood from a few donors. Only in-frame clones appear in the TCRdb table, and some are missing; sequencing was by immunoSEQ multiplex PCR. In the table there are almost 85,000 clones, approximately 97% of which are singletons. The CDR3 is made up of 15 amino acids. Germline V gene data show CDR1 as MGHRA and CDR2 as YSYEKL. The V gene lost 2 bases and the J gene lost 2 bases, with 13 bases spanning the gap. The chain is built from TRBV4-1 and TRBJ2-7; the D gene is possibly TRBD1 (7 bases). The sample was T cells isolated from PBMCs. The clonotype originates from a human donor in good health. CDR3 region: CASSQLRDRTYEQYF. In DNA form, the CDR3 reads TGCGCCAGCAGCCAACTGCGGGACAGAACCTACGAGCAGTACTTC.